This T cell receptor beta chain was sequenced in a study of cytotoxic CD8 clonotypes in ibrutinib-treated CLL. Across the study: There were roughly twelve relapsed/refractory patients and more than 14 treatment-naive patients, and 17 were IGHV unmutated. Study-wide results and limits: Baseline clonality, higher than in age-matched healthy donors, tracked circulating CD8+ T-cell counts. The public clonotypes identified were infrequent and showed contraction or stability on treatment.

This clone was counted between two and nine times. Its matching antigen is unknown. J was trimmed by 0 bases and V by 5 bases; bases with no gene match: 6. The CDR3 contains 16 residues. CDR1 and CDR2 from the germline V gene are SGHTA and FQGTGA. A 1 in 200,000 to 1 in 1 million T cell depth was the sequencing target. Generated by immunoSEQ multiplex PCR, the TCRdb table keeps only in-frame clones and is missing some. The sample holds some 350,000 clones; about 61% are singletons and the top ten take approximately 6%. Sequenced material: PBMCs, taken after 36 months of ibrutinib treatment. The source is a human donor with chronic lymphocytic leukemia. The chain links TRBV7-3 to TRBJ2-4; 8 nucleotides agree with TRBD1. Here the CDR3 DNA reads TGTGCCAGCAGCCTAGGGACAGGAAAAGCCAAAAACATTCAGTACTTC. Protein product: CASSLGTGKAKNIQYF.